This is a list of T cell receptor beta chains from one sample in a study of CD8 T cells in Susac syndrome. Each CDR3 protein gets one entry after TCRdb re-called the immunoSEQ multiplex PCR reads with MiXCR. In the table there are 180,000 or so distinct CDR3 sequences, less than 95% of which are singletons. The sample was CD4+ T cells from PBMCs. Receptor source: a human donor in good health. Each CDR3 is given with its conserved first and last residue. The D gene is left open where the match is weak. Clone size is not always given. Where it is, it says once, few, many or a class for expanded clones.

v_call	j_call	cdr3_length	clone_size	d_call	cdr3_aa	cdr3_nt
TRBV29-1	TRBJ2-5	13	-	-	CSGMAQGSETQYF	TGCAGCGGAATGGCCCAGGGTTCAGAGACCCAGTACTTC
TRBV29-1	TRBJ2-3	15	-	TRBD1	CSVRGQGFRTDTQYF	TGCAGCGTGAGGGGACAGGGCTTTCGCACAGATACGCAGTATTTT
TRBV30	TRBJ2-7	14	-	TRBD1	CAWRGDRGAYEQYF	TGTGCCTGGAGGGGGGACAGGGGAGCCTACGAGCAGTACTTC
TRBV3-1	TRBJ2-7	11	-	-	CASTDAYEQYF	TGTGCCAGCACGGATGCTTACGAGCAGTACTTC
TRBV3-1	TRBJ2-2	15	-	-	CASSHPVANTGELFF	TGTGCCAGCAGCCATCCCGTTGCGAACACCGGGGAGCTGTTTTTT
TRBV5-1	TRBJ1-1	14	-	-	CASSTEGQNTEAFF	TGCGCCAGCAGCACGGAAGGACAGAACACTGAAGCTTTCTTT
TRBV20-1	TRBJ2-6	13	-	-	CSASHSGANVLTF	TGCAGTGCTAGCCACTCTGGGGCCAACGTCCTGACTTTC
TRBV30	TRBJ2-7	13	-	-	CAWSLGQSYEQYF	TGTGCCTGGAGCCTTGGACAGTCCTACGAGCAGTACTTC
TRBV20-1	TRBJ2-5	12	-	TRBD1	CSAVDRQETQYF	TGCAGTGCTGTGGACAGGCAAGAGACCCAGTACTTC
TRBV29-1	TRBJ2-7	14	-	TRBD2	CSVEGREGPYEQYF	TGCAGCGTTGAGGGGCGGGAGGGCCCTTACGAGCAGTACTTC
TRBV30	TRBJ2-6	15	-	TRBD2	CAGDLGLAEVNVLTF	TGTGCCGGTGATTTAGGGCTAGCGGAGGTAAACGTCCTGACTTTC
TRBV5-1	TRBJ2-1	14	-	-	CASRAGSDHNEQFF	TGCGCCAGCCGCGCCGGGTCCGATCACAATGAGCAGTTCTTC
TRBV7-9	TRBJ1-1	14	few	-	CASSFGRSNTEAFF	TGTGCCAGCAGCTTCGGACGGTCGAACACTGAAGCTTTCTTT
TRBV7-2	TRBJ2-5	15	-	TRBD1	CASSPRTGGVQTQYF	TGTGCCAGCAGCCCCCGGACAGGGGGGGTTCAGACCCAGTACTTC
TRBV20-1	TRBJ2-3	16	-	TRBD2	CSARDLTSGTLDTQYF	TGCAGTGCTAGAGATCTCACTAGCGGAACTTTAGATACGCAGTATTTT
TRBV7-2	TRBJ2-7	11	-	-	CASSYDYEQYF	TGTGCCAGCAGCTACGACTACGAGCAGTACTTC
TRBV7-2	TRBJ2-3	12	-	-	CASSLIADTQYF	TGTGCCAGCAGCTTAATAGCAGATACGCAGTATTTT
TRBV20-1	TRBJ2-3	14	-	-	CSARGAERTDTQYF	TGCAGTGCTAGAGGAGCGGAGCGCACAGATACGCAGTATTTT
TRBV6-2/TRBV6-3	TRBJ1-1	11	-	-	CASTTRAEAFF	TGTGCCAGCACTACTCGGGCTGAAGCTTTCTTT
TRBV27	TRBJ2-7	13	once	TRBD2	CASRLAGESEQYF	TGTGCCAGCAGACTAGCGGGAGAAAGCGAGCAGTACTTC